Each of the 11 T cell receptor beta chains below was sequenced from the same sample in a study of tumor-infiltrating lymphocytes in primary liver carcinoma. Between roughly 17 and 31 mg of unsorted bulk tissue served as the source from which RNA and DNA were co-extracted. From 450 to 600 ng total RNA, TCR beta cDNA was generated with a primer in the constant region. Three-round nested multiplex PCR performed with slightly modified ARM-PCR produced the TCR beta libraries. Forward primers for TRBV1-TRBV30 and a C-beta reverse primer served the first two PCR rounds, at around 11 cycles each. TCRdb ran MiXCR on the multiplex PCR reads and lists one entry per CDR3 protein. This table holds 20,000 to 25,000 distinct CDR3 sequences, roughly three quarters found once. Sequenced material: liver tumor tissue from sampling region 5. Regarding subset: tumor region T5, tumor centre. All receptors come from a woman under 40 with primary liver carcinoma and hepatitis B virus infection.

A word on this clonotype: One end of the junction does not line up with germline, which may come from a read error. The V call is TRBV4-3, the J call TRBJ2-7; possible D gene TRBD1, 5 bases. Looked up from germline, CDR1 is LGHNA and CDR2 is YSLEER. The CDR3 is made up of 15 amino acids. CDR3 coding DNA: TGCTCCAGCAGTCAAGGTTTTCCAGGGTCCTACGAGCAGTACTTC. Its translation is CSSSQGFPGSYEQYF.

As concerns this clonotype: At one boundary the junction diverges from the germline segment, which might be a read error. The chain has TRBV11-2 and TRBJ2-3, with unresolved D. Germline V lookup: CDR1 SGHAT, CDR2 FQNNGV. The CDR3 is 13 residues long. This CDR3 reads CASSVLNSDTRYF. CDR3 nucleotide sequence: TGTGCCAGCAGCGTACTGAACTCCGATACGCGGTATTTT.

Points on this clonotype: The junction and the germline gene differ at one end; a read error may be behind it. V and J are TRBV11-2 and TRBJ2-1, with D hard to call. The germline V gene encodes CDR1 SGHAT and CDR2 FQNNGV. The CDR3 extends over 15 amino acids. The CDR3 nucleotides are TGCGCCAACTGCTTGTTGGAGCGAGCTAACAATGAGCAGTTCTTC. This codes for CANCLLERANNEQFF.

This clonotype is deemed medium-sized. This chain connects TRBV5-4 to TRBJ2-1; D not resolved. Germline-derived CDR1 and CDR2 are SGHNT and YYREEE (reference sequence). The CDR3 extends over 15 amino acids. Trimming took 0 bases from V and 3 from J, leaving 10 bases between them. CDR3 sequence (DNA): TGTGCCAGCAGCTTGGATGCCAGCAGCTACAATGAGCAGTTCTTC. Its protein is CASSLDASSYNEQFF.

This clonotype has a single count. A much larger clone differs by one base, so this may be a read error. The chain has TRBV7-8 and TRBJ2-3, with D maybe TRBD2 (5 bases). CDR3 size: 13 residues. Germline V gene lookup returns CDR1 SGHVS and CDR2 FQNEAQ. Trimming removed 8 bases at V and 10 bases at J, with 19 bases between. In DNA form, the CDR3 reads TGTGCCAGCGGCTCACTAGTATCAGACGCGCAGTATTTT. Amino acid sequence: CASGSLVSDAQYF.

As regards this clonotype: One end of the junction is discordant with germline, which a read error may explain. V is TRBV11-2 and J is TRBJ2-3; TRBD2 is a possible D gene (5 bases). The germline gives CDR1 SGHAT, CDR2 FQNNGV. The CDR3 covers 15 residues. The CDR3 is CVSRPTASSTDTQYF. As DNA, the CDR3 is TGTGTCAGCAGGCCGACGGCGTCTAGCACAGATACGCAATATTTT.

Worth noting for this clonotype: A much larger clone lies a single base off, so this may be a read error. The chain carries TRBV29-1 and TRBJ2-1; TRBD2 agrees at 9 bases. Germline V gives CDR1 SQVTM, CDR2 ANQGSEA. The ends lost 4 bases at V and 8 bases at J; junction bases unmatched: 9. This CDR3 comprises 14 residues. CDR3 bases: TGCAGCGTTGGGCAGTTAGCGGGAGCCGATGAGCAGTTCTTC. Translating it yields CSVGQLAGADEQFF.

J is TRBJ2-3 and V is TRBV5-4, with D perhaps matching TRBD1 (5 bases). Germline V lookup: CDR1 SGHNT, CDR2 YYREEE (reference sequence). The V gene lost 6 bases and the J gene lost 5 bases, with 25 bases spanning the gap. The CDR3 length is 17 residues. CDR3 in DNA: TGTGCCAGCAACGTAGACGGACACCCTCCATCCATAGATACGCAGTATTTT. Translating gives CASNVDGHPPSIDTQYF.

Remarks on this clonotype: A junction end diverges from the germline sequence, so it may reflect a read error. J is TRBJ2-1 and V is TRBV29-1; TRBD1 or TRBD2 may be the D gene (5 bases each). The V gene's germline CDR1 is SQVTM and CDR2 ANQGSEA. CDR3 size: 13 residues. The CDR3 protein is CCDRVVGESEQLF. For the CDR3, the DNA is TGCTGCGACCGTGTGGTGGGGGAGAGTGAGCAGCTCTTC.

The chain uses TRBV28 and TRBJ1-5; D is ambiguous. The CDR3 consists of 12 residues. V lost 2 bases and J lost 6, with 5 bases in between. In germline, CDR1 is MDHEN, CDR2 SYDVKM. CDR3 loop: CASSLERQPQHF. In DNA form, the CDR3 reads TGTGCCAGCAGTTTAGAGCGTCAGCCCCAGCATTTT.

The chain links TRBV6-5 to TRBJ2-5; a weak D match, TRBD2 (7 bases). Between the trimmed V and J ends, which lost 5 bases and 7 bases, there was a span of 14 bases. The germline V gene encodes CDR1 MNHEY and CDR2 SVGAGI. The CDR3 is 13 amino acids. The DNA for the CDR3 is TGTGCCAGCAGTACTAACGGGGGGCTGACCCAGTACTTC. Amino acid sequence: CASSTNGGLTQYF.